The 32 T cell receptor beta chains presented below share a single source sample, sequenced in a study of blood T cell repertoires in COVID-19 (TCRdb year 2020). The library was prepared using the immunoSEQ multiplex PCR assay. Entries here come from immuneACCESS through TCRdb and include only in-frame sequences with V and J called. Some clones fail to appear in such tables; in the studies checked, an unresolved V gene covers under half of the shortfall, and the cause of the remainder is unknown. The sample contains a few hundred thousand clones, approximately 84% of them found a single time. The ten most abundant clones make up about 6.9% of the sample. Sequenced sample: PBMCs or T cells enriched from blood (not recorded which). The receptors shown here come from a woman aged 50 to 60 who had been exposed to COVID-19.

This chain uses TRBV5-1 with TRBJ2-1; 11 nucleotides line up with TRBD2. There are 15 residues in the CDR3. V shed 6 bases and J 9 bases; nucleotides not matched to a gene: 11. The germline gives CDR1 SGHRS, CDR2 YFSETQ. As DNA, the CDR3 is TGCGCCAGCACCCTTAGCGGGGGGGCCAGAGGTGAGCAGTTCTTC. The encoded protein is CASTLSGGARGEQFF.

The CDR3 reads CASSAQGTLYNEQFF. The CDR3 DNA is TGTGCCAGCAGTGCGCAGGGAACCCTTTACAATGAGCAGTTCTTC. This chain uses TRBV2 with TRBJ2-1; TRBD1 might be the D (5 bases). The CDR3 loop spans 15 amino acids. Germline loops: CDR1 SNHLY, CDR2 FYNNEI. V was pared by 4 bases and J by 4 bases, with 14 bases between.

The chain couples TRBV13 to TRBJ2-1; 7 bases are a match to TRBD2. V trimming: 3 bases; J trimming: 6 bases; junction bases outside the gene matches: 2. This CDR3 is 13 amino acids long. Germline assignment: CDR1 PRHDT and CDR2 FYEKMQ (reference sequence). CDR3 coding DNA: TGTGCCAGCAGCTTGGGAGGGACCAATGAGCAGTTCTTC. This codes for CASSLGGTNEQFF.

CDR3 amino acids: CATSSSRTGPSGNTIYF. The CDR3 nucleotides read TGTGCCACCAGCTCTTCTAGGACAGGACCCTCTGGAAACACCATATATTTT. V gene TRBV15 combines with J gene TRBJ1-3; TRBD1 matches 7 bases. Germline CDR1 LNHNV, CDR2 YYDKDF (reference sequence). CDR3 length: 17 amino acids. Germline trimming cut 5 bases from V and 0 bases from J; bases unmatched to any gene: 10.

CDR3 region: CASSLTTGRSGYTF. Here the CDR3 DNA reads TGTGCCAGCAGCCTAACGACAGGGCGGAGTGGCTACACCTTC. The chain couples TRBV3-1 (or the pseudogene TRBV3-2) to TRBJ1-2; 7 bases fit TRBD1. The V gene end was trimmed by 4 bases and the J gene end by 7 bases; junction bases not matched to a gene: 9. CDR1 and CDR2 from the germline V gene are LGHDT and YNNKEL (reference sequence). The CDR3 totals 14 residues.

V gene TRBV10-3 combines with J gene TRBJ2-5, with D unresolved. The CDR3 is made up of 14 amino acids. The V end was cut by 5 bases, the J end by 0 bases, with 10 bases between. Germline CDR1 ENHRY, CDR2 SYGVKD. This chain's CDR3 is CAISKAANQETQYF. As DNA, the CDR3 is TGTGCCATCAGTAAGGCGGCAAACCAAGAGACCCAGTACTTC.

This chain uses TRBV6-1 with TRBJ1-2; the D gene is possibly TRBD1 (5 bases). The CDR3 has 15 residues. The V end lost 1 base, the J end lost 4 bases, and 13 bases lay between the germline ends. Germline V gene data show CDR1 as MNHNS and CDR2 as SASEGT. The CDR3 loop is CASSEGWGGTYGYTF. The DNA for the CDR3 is TGTGCCAGCAGTGAAGGCTGGGGGGGAACCTATGGCTACACCTTC.

The CDR3 DNA reads as TGTGCCAGCAGCTGGGAACAGGGTTTTATGACTGAAGCTTTCTTT. Its protein product is CASSWEQGFMTEAFF. J is TRBJ1-1 and V is TRBV2, with D perhaps TRBD1 (6 bases). The CDR3 is made up of 15 amino acids. V was trimmed by 6 bases and J by 5 bases, leaving 19 bases between them. Germline V gives CDR1 SNHLY, CDR2 FYNNEI. The full variable domain, with the rest looked up from reference TRBV2 and TRBJ1-1, is EPEVTQTPSHQVTQMGQEVILRCVPISNHLYFYWYRQILGQKVEFLVSFYNNEISEKSEIFDDQFSVERPDGSNFTLKIRSTKLEDSAMYFCASSWEQGFMTEAFFGQGTRLTVV.

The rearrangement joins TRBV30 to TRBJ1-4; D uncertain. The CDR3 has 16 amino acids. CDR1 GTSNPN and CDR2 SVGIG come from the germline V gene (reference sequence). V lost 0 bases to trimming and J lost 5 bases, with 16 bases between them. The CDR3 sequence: CAWSVRMVGGNEKLFF. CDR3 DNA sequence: TGTGCCTGGAGTGTACGAATGGTGGGAGGAAATGAAAAACTGTTTTTT.

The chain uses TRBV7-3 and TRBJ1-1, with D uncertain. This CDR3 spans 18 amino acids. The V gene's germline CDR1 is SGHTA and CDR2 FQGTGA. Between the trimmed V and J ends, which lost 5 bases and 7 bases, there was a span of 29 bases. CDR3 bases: TGTGCCAGCAGCCTTAACCCAATCGGGTCTCCCTTGAACGGTGAAGCTTTCTTT. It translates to CASSLNPIGSPLNGEAFF. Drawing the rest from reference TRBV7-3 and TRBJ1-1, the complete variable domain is GAGVSQTPSNKVTEKGKYVELRCDPISGHTALYWYRQSLGQGPEFLIYFQGTGAADDSGLPNDRFFAVRPEGSVSTLKIQRTERGDSAVYLCASSLNPIGSPLNGEAFFGQGTRLTVV.

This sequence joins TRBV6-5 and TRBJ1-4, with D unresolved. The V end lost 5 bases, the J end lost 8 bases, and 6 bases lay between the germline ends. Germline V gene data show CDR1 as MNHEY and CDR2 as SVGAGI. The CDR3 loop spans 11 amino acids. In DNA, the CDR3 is TGTGCCAGCAGTCGAGGGGAAAAACTGTTTTTT. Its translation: CASSRGEKLFF.

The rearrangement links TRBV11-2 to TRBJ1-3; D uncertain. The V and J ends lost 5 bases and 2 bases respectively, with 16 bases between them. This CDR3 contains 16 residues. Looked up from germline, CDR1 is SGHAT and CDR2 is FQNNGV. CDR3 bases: TGTGCCAGCAGCCTATGGCCAGGAAAGGCTGGAAACACCATATATTTT. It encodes CASSLWPGKAGNTIYF.

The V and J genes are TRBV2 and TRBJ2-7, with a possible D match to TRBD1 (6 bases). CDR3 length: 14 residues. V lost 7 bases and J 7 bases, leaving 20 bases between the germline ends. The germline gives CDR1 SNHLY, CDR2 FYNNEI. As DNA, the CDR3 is TGTGCCAGCACCGAGGGGCCAGGGGAATCGGAGCAGTACTTC. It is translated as CASTEGPGESEQYF.

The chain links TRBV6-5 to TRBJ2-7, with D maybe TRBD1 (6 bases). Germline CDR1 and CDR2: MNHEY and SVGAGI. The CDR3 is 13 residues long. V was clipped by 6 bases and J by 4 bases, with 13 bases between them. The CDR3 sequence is CASRTGAGYEQYF. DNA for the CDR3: TGTGCCAGCAGGACAGGTGCGGGTTACGAGCAGTACTTC.

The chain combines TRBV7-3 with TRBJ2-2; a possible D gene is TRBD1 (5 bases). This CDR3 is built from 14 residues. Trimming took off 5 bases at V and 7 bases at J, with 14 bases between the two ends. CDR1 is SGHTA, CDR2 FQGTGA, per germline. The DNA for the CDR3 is TGTGCCAGCAGCCCTCAGGGATCAGGCGGGGAGCTGTTTTTT. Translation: CASSPQGSGGELFF.

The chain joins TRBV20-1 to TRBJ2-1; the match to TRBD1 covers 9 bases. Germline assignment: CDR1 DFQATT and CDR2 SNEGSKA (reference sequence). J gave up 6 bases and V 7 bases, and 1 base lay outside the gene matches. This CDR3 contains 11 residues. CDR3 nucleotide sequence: TGCAGTGGGGACAGGGCCAATGAGCAGTTCTTC. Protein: CSGDRANEQFF.

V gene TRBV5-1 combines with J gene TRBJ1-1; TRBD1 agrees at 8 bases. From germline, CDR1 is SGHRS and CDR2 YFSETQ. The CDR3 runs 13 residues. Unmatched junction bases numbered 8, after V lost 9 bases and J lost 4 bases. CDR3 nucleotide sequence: TGCGCCACATCCCTCACAGGGGGCACTGAAGCTTTCTTT. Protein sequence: CATSLTGGTEAFF.

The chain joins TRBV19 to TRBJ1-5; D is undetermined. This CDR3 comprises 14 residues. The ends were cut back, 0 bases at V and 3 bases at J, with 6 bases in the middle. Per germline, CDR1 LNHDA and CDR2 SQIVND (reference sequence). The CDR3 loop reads CASSIDSFNQPQHF. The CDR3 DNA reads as TGTGCCAGTAGTATAGACAGTTTCAATCAGCCCCAGCATTTT.

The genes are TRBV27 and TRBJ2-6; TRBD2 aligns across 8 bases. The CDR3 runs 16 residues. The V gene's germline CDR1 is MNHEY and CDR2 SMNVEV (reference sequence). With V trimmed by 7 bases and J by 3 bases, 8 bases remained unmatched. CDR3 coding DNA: TGTGCCAGCACTCCCCGGGGGGGGGTTGGGGCCAACGTCCTGACTTTC. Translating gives CASTPRGGVGANVLTF.

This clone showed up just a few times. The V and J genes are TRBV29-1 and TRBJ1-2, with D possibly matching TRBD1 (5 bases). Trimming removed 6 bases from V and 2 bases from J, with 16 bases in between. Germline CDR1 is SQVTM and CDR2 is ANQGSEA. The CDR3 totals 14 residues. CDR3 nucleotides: TGCAGCGTGGGGCCAGCTGGTGGGAACTATGGCTACACCTTC. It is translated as CSVGPAGGNYGYTF.

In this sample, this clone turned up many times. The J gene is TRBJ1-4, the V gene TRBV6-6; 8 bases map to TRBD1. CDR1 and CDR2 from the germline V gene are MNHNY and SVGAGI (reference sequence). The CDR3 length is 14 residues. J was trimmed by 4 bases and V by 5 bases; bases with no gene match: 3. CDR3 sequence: CASSLTGDNEKLFF. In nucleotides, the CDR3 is TGTGCCAGCAGTCTGACAGGGGATAATGAAAAACTGTTTTTT.

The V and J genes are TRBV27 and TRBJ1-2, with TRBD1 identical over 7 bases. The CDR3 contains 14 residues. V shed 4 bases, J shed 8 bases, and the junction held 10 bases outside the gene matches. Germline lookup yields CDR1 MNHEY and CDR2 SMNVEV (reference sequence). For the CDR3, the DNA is TGTGCCAGCAGTTCCACAGGGGCAAGTGGAGGCTACACCTTC. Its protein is CASSSTGASGGYTF.

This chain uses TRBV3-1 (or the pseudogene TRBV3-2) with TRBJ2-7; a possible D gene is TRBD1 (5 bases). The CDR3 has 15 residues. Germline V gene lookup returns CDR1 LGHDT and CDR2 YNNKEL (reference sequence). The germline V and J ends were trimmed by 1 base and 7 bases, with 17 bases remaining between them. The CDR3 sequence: CASSQVSTARVEQYF. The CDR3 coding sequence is TGTGCCAGCAGCCAAGTTTCGACAGCCCGTGTGGAGCAGTACTTC.

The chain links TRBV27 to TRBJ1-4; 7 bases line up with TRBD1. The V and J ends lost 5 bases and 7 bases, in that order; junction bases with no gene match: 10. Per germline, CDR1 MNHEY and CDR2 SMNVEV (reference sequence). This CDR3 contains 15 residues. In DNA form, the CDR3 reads TGTGCCAGCAGTAGGGGGCAGGGTTGGGCTGAAAAACTGTTTTTT. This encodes CASSRGQGWAEKLFF.

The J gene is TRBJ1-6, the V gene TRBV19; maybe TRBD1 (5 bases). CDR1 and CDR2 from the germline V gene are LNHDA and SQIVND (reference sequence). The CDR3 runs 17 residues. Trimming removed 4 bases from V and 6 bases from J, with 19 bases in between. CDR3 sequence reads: CASSTKRIAGGNSPLHF. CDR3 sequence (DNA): TGTGCCAGTAGTACTAAGAGGATCGCCGGGGGTAATTCACCCCTCCACTTT. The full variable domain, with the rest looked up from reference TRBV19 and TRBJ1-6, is DGGITQSPKYLFRKEGQNVTLSCEQNLNHDAMYWYRQDPGQGLRLIYYSQIVNDFQKGDIAEGYSVSREKKESFPLTVTSAQKNPTAFYLCASSTKRIAGGNSPLHFGNGTRLTVT.

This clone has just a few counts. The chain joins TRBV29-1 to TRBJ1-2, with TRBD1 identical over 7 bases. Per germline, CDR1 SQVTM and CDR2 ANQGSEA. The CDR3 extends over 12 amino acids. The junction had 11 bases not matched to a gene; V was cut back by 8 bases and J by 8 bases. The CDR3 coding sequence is TGCAGCATTGTCGACAGGGAACGCGGCTACACCTTC. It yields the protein CSIVDRERGYTF.

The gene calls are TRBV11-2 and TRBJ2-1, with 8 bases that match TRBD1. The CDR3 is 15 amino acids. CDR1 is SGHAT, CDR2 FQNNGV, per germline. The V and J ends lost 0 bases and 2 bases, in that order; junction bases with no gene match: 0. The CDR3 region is CASSLDRGPYNEQFF. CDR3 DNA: TGTGCCAGCAGCTTAGACAGGGGGCCCTACAATGAGCAGTTCTTC. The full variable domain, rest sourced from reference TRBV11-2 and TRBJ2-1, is EAGVAQSPRYKIIEKRQSVAFWCNPISGHATLYWYQQILGQGPKLLIQFQNNGVVDDSQLPKDRFSAERLKGVDSTLKIQPAKLEDSAVYLCASSLDRGPYNEQFFGPGTRLTVL.

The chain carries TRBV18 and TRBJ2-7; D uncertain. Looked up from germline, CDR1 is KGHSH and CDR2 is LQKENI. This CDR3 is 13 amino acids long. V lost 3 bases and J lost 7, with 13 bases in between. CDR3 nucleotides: TGTGCCAGCTCACCTGATTCCCCCAGGGAGCAGTACTTC. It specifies CASSPDSPREQYF. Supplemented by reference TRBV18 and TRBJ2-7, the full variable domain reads NAGVMQNPRHLVRRRGQEARLRCSPMKGHSHVYWYRQLPEEGLKFMVYLQKENIIDESGMPKERFSAEFPKEGPSILRIQQVVRGDSAAYFCASSPDSPREQYFGPGTRLTVT.

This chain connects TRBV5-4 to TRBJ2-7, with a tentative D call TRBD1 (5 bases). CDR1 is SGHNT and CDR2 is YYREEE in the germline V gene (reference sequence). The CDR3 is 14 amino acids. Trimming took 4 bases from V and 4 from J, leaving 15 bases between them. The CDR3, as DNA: TGTGCCAGCAGCCAAGTAGACAGCGAGTACGAGCAGTACTTC. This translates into CASSQVDSEYEQYF.

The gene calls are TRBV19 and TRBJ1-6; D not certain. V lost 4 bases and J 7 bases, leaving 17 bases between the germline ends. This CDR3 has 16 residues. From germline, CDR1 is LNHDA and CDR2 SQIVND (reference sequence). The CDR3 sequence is CASSTTGGPDNSPLHF. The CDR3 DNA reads TGTGCCAGTAGTACTACGGGAGGACCAGACAATTCACCCCTCCACTTT.

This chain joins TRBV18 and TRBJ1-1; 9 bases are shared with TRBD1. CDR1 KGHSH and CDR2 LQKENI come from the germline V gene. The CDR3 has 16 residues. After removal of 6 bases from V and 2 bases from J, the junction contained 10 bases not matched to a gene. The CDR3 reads CASSQWTGVGNTEAFF. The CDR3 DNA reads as TGTGCCAGCTCTCAATGGACAGGGGTCGGAAACACTGAAGCTTTCTTT.

In DNA, the CDR3 is TGTGCCATCAGTGAACAGGGCACTGATGAAGCTTTCTTT. Protein sequence: CAISEQGTDEAFF. The V and J genes are TRBV10-3 and TRBJ1-1, with D perhaps TRBD1 (6 bases). The V gene lost 3 bases and the J gene lost 7 bases, with 12 bases spanning the gap. The CDR3 runs 13 residues. The germline V gene has CDR1 ENHRY and CDR2 SYGVKD.